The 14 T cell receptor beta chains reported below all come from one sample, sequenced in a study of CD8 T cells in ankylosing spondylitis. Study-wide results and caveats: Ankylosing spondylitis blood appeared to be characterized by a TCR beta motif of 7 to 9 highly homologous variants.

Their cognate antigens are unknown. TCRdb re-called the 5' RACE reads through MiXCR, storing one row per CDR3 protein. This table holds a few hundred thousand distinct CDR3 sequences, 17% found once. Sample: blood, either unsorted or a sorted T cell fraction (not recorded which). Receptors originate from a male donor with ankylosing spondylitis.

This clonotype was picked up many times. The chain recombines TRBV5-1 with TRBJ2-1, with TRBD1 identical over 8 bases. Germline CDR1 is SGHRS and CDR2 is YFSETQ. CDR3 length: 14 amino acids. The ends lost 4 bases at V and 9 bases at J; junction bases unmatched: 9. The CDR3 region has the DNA TGCGCCAGCAGCCCATGGACAGGGAGCATTGAGCAGTTCTTC. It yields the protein CASSPWTGSIEQFF.

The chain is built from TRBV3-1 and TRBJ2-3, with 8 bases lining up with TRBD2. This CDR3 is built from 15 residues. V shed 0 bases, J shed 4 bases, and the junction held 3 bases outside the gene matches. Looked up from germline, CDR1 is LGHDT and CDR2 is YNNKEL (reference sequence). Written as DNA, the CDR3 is TGTGCCAGCAGCCAAGATCCCGGGGGGGCAGATACGCAGTATTTT. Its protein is CASSQDPGGADTQYF.

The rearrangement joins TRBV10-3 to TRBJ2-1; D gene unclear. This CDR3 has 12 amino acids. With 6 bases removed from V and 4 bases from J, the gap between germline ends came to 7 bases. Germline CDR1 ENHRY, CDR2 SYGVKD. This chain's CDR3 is CAIRGFYNEQFF. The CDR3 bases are TGTGCCATCAGGGGTTTTTACAATGAGCAGTTCTTC.

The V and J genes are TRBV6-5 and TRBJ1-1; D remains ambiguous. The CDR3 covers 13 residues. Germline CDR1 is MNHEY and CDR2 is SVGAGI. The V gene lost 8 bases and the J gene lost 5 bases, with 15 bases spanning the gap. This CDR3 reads CASCLIVGTEAFF. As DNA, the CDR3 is TGTGCCAGCTGTTTGATAGTTGGGACTGAAGCTTTCTTT.

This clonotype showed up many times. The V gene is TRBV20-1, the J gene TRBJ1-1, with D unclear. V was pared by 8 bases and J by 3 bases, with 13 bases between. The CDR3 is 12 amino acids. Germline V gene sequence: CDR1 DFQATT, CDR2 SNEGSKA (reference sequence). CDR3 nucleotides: TGCAGTCCCCAGGCCCATGACACTGAAGCTTTCTTT. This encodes CSPQAHDTEAFF.

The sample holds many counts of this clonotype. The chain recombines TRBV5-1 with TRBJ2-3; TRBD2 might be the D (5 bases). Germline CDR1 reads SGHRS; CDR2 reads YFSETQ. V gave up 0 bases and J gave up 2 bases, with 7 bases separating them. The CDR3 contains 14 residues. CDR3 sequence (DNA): TGCGCCAGCAGCTTGGGAGGGCCCACAGATACGCAGTATTTT. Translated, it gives CASSLGGPTDTQYF. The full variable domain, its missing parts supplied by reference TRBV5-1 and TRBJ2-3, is KAGVTQTPRYLIKTRGQQVTLSCSPISGHRSVSWYQQTPGQGLQFLFEYFSETQRNKGNFPGRFSGRQFSNSRSEMNVSTLELGDSALYLCASSLGGPTDTQYFGPGTRLTVL.

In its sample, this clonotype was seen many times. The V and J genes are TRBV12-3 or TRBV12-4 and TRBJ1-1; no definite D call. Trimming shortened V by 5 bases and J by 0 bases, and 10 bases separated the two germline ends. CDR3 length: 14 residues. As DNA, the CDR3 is TGTGCCAGCAGTCGGTTGCCGTTGAACACTGAAGCTTTCTTT. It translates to CASSRLPLNTEAFF.

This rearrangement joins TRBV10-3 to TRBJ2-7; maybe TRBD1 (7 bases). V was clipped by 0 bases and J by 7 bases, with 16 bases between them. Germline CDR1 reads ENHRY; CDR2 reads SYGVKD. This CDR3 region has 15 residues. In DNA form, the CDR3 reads TGTGCCATCAGTGAGTCGATCGGAGGGGGCAGTGAGCAGTACTTC. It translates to CAISESIGGGSEQYF.

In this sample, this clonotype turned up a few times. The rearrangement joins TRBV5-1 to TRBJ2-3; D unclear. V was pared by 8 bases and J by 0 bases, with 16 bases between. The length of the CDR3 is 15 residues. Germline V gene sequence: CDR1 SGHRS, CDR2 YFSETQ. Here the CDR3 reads CASRFRLESTDTQYF. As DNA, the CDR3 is TGCGCCAGTAGATTCAGGCTGGAGAGCACAGATACGCAGTATTTT.

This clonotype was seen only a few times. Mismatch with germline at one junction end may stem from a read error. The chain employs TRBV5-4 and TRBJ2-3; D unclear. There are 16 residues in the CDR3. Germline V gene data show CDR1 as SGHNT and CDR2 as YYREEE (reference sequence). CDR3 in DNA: TGTGCCAGCAGTTTGGGTCCGGGTCAGAGCACAGATACGCAGTATTTT. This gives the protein CASSLGPGQSTDTQYF.

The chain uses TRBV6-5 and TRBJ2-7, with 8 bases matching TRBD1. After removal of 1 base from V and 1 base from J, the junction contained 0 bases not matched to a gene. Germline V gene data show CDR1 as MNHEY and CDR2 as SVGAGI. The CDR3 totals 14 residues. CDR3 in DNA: TGTGCCAGCAGTTACTGGGACAGGTCCTACGAGCAGTACTTC. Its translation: CASSYWDRSYEQYF.

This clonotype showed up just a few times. CDR3 protein: CASSRSDRTYEQYF. For the CDR3, the DNA is TGTGCCAGCTCACGATCCGACAGAACCTACGAGCAGTACTTC. The V and J genes are TRBV18 and TRBJ2-7, with D possibly TRBD1 on 5 matching bases. The ends were cut back, 4 bases at V and 2 bases at J, with 12 bases in the middle. Germline-derived CDR1 and CDR2 are KGHSH and LQKENI. The CDR3 loop spans 14 amino acids.

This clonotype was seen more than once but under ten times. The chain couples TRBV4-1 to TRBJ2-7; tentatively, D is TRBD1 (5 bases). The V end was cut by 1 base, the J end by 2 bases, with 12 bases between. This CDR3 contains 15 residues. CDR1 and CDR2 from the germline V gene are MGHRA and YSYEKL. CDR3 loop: CASSQAAQVPYEQYF. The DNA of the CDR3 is TGCGCCAGCAGCCAAGCCGCACAGGTTCCCTACGAGCAGTACTTC.

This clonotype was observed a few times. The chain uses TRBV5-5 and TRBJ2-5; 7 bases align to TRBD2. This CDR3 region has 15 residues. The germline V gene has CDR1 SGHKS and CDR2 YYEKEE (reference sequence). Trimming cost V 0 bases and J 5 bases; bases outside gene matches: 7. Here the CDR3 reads CASSLVGGDRETQYF. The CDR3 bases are TGTGCCAGCAGCTTGGTGGGAGGGGATCGCGAGACCCAGTACTTC.